This T cell receptor (beta chain) was retrieved from a study of blood T cell repertoires in COVID-19. This CDR3 contains 15 residues. Germline CDR1 is SEHNR and CDR2 is FQNEAQ (reference sequence). The V and J ends lost 8 bases and 0 bases, in that order; junction bases with no gene match: 4. The data were produced by immunoSEQ multiplex PCR, yet TCRdb's version contains in-frame clones alone and is incomplete. Among approximately 260,000 clones, approximately 89% were seen once, and the ten largest hold under 2.5%. V and J are TRBV7-9 and TRBJ2-3; 11 bases are shared with TRBD2. The source is a woman aged 55-69 years who had recovered from COVID-19. Sequenced: PBMCs or T cells enriched from blood (not recorded which). The CDR3 here is CASQRLAGSTDTQYF. CDR3 sequence (DNA): TGTGCCAGCCAGAGACTAGCGGGGAGCACAGATACGCAGTATTTT.